The clone carrying this T cell receptor beta chain has a handful of counts. Here immunoSEQ multiplex PCR was the method, and the copy in TCRdb shows in-frame clones only, minus some. Here the sample spans roughly 10,000 clones, roughly 73% being singletons. This specimen belongs to a study of somatic mutations in cytotoxic T cells in rheumatoid arthritis. The receptor was derived from a man aged 45-60 years in good health. Source material: CD8+ T cells sorted from blood.

The CDR3 here is CASSLTSRGLGQPQHF. CDR3 DNA: TGTGCCAGCAGTCTAACCTCCAGGGGTTTAGGTCAGCCCCAGCATTTT. The rearrangement joins TRBV28 to TRBJ1-5, with D perhaps TRBD1 (6 bases). This CDR3 is 16 amino acids long. Looked up from germline, CDR1 is MDHEN and CDR2 is SYDVKM. Trimming removed 5 bases at V and 6 bases at J, with 20 bases between.